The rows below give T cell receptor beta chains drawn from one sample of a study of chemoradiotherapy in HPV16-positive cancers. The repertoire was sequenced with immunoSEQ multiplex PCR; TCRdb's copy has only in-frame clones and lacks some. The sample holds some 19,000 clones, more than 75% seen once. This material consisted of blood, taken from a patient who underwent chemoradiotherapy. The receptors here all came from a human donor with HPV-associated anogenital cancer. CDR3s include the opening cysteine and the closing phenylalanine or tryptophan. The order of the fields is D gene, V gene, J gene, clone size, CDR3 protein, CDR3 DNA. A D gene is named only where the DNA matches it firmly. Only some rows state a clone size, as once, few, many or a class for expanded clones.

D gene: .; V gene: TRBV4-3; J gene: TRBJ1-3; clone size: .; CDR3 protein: CASSQDNTAGNTIYF; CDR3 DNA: TGCGCCAGCAGCCAAGATAACACAGCCGGTAACACCATATATTTT
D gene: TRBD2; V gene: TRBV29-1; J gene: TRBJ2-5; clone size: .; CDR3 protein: CSVSGLAGTQETQYF; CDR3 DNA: TGCAGCGTTTCGGGACTAGCGGGGACCCAAGAGACCCAGTACTTC
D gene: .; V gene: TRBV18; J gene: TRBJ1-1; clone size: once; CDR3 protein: CASSPGGDTEAFF; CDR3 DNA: TGTGCCAGCTCACCCGGGGGGGACACTGAAGCTTTCTTT
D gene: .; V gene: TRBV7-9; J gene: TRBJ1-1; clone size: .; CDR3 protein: CASSLTPNTEAFF; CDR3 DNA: TGTGCCAGCAGCTTAACACCGAACACTGAAGCTTTCTTT
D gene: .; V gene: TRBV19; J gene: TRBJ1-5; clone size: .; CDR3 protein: CASSIDPGTLFSYQPQHF; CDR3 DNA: TGTGCCAGTAGTATAGATCCCGGGACGTTATTCTCATATCAGCCCCAGCATTTT
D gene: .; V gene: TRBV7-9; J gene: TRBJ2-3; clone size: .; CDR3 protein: CASSLGSDPMGPDTQYF; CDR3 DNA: TGTGCCAGCAGCTTGGGATCGGACCCAATGGGGCCAGATACGCAGTATTTT
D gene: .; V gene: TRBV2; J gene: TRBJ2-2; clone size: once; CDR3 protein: CASSENSNTGELFF; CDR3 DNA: TGTGCCAGCAGTGAGAACTCAAACACCGGGGAGCTGTTTTTT
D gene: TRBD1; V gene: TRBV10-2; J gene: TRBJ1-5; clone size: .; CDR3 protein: CASITGTGESENQPQHF; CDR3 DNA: TGCGCCAGCATCACCGGGACAGGGGAATCCGAGAATCAGCCCCAGCATTTT
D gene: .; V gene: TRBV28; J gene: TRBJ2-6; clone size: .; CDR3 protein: CASSRDGGYTFSGANVLTF; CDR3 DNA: TGTGCCAGCAGTCGGGACGGGGGTTATACCTTCTCTGGGGCCAACGTCCTGACTTTC
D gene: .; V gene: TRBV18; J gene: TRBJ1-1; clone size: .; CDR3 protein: CASSPDRTLNTEAFF; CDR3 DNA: TGTGCCAGCTCACCAGATAGGACACTTAACACTGAAGCTTTCTTT
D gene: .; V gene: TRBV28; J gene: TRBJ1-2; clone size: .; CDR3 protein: CASSSSGFSNYGYTF; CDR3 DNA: TGTGCCAGCAGTTCATCAGGATTCTCTAACTATGGCTACACCTTC
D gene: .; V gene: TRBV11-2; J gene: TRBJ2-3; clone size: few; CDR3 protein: CASSHWRESTDTQYF; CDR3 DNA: TGTGCCAGCAGCCACTGGCGCGAGAGCACAGATACGCAGTATTTT
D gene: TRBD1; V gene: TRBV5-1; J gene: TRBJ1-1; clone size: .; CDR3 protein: CASSLLVPGQANTEAFF; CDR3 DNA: TGCGCCAGCAGCTTGTTGGTCCCGGGACAGGCAAACACTGAAGCTTTCTTT
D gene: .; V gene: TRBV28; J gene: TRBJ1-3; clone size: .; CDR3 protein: CASSRLNRAGNTIYF; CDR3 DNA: TGTGCCAGCAGTCGACTGAACAGGGCTGGAAACACCATATATTTT
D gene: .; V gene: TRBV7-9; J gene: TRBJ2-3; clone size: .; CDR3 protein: CASSSMPETDTQYF; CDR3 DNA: TGTGCCAGCAGCTCAATGCCCGAAACAGATACGCAGTATTTT
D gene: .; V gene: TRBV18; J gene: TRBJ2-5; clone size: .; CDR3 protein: CASSTSQAMTQETQYF; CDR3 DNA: TGTGCCAGCTCTACCAGTCAGGCGATGACCCAAGAGACCCAGTACTTC
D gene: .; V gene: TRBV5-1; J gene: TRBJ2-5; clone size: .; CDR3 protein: CASSLMTTKETQYF; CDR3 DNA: TGCGCCAGCAGCTTGATGACTACGAAAGAGACCCAGTACTTC
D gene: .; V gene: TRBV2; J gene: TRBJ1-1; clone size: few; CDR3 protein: CASSENGSGYQAFF; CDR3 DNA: TGTGCCAGCAGTGAAAACGGGAGCGGATACCAAGCTTTCTTT
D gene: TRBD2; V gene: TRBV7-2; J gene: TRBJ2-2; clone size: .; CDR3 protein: CASSLELAGGTGELFF; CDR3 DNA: TGTGCCAGCAGCTTAGAACTAGCGGGGGGCACCGGGGAGCTGTTTTTT
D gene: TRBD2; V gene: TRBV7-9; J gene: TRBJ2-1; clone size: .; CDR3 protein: CASSLPLAGRSYNEQFF; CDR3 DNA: TGTGCCAGCAGCTTACCCTTAGCGGGGAGATCCTACAATGAGCAGTTCTTC
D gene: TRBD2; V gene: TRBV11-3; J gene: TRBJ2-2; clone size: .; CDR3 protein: CASSSTSGGTGELFF; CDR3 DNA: TGTGCCAGCAGCTCGACTAGCGGAGGAACCGGGGAGCTGTTTTTT
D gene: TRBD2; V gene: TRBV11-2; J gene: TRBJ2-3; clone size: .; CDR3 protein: CASSVAGGPTDTQYF; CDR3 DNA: TGTGCCAGCAGCGTAGCGGGGGGCCCCACAGATACGCAGTATTTT
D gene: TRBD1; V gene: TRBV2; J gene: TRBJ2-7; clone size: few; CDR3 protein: CASSRDRDRVYEQYF; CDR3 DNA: TGTGCCAGCAGTCGTGACCGGGACAGGGTGTACGAGCAGTACTTC
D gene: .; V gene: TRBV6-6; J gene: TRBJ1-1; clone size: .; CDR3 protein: CASSYAGHAFF; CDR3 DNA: TGTGCCAGCAGTTACGCCGGCCATGCTTTCTTT
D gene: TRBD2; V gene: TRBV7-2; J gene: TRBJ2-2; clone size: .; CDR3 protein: CASSQGLGAGELFF; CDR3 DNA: TGTGCCAGCAGCCAGGGACTAGGCGCCGGGGAGCTGTTTTTT
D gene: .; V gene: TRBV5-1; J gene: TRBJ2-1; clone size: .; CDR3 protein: CASSLGGGSSYNEQFF; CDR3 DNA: TGCGCCAGCAGCTTGGGGGGGGGCAGCTCCTACAATGAGCAGTTCTTC
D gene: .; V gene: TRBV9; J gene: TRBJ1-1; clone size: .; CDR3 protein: CASSVSPETEAFF; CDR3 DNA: TGTGCCAGCAGCGTATCCCCGGAGACTGAAGCTTTCTTT
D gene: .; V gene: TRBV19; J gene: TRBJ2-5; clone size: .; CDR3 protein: CASSPGQWLQETQYF; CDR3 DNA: TGTGCCAGTAGTCCTGGACAGTGGCTACAAGAGACCCAGTACTTC
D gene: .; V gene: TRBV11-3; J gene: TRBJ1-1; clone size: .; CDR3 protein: CASSLSGDTEAFF; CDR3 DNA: TGTGCCAGCAGCTTGTCTGGGGACACTGAAGCTTTCTTT
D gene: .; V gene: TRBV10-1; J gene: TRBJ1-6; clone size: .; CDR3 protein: CAGQTRTYNSPLHF; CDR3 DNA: TGCGCCGGGCAGACCCGCACCTATAATTCACCCCTCCACTTT
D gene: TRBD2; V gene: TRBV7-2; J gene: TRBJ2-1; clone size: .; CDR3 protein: CASKTSGYDEQFF; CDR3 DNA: TGTGCCAGCAAGACTAGCGGATATGATGAGCAGTTCTTC
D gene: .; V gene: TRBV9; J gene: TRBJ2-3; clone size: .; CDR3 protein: CASSGNTDTQYF; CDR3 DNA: TGTGCCAGCAGCGGTAACACAGATACGCAGTATTTT
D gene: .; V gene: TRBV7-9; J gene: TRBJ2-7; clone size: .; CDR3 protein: CASREESYEQYF; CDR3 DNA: TGTGCCAGCAGGGAGGAGTCCTACGAGCAGTACTTC